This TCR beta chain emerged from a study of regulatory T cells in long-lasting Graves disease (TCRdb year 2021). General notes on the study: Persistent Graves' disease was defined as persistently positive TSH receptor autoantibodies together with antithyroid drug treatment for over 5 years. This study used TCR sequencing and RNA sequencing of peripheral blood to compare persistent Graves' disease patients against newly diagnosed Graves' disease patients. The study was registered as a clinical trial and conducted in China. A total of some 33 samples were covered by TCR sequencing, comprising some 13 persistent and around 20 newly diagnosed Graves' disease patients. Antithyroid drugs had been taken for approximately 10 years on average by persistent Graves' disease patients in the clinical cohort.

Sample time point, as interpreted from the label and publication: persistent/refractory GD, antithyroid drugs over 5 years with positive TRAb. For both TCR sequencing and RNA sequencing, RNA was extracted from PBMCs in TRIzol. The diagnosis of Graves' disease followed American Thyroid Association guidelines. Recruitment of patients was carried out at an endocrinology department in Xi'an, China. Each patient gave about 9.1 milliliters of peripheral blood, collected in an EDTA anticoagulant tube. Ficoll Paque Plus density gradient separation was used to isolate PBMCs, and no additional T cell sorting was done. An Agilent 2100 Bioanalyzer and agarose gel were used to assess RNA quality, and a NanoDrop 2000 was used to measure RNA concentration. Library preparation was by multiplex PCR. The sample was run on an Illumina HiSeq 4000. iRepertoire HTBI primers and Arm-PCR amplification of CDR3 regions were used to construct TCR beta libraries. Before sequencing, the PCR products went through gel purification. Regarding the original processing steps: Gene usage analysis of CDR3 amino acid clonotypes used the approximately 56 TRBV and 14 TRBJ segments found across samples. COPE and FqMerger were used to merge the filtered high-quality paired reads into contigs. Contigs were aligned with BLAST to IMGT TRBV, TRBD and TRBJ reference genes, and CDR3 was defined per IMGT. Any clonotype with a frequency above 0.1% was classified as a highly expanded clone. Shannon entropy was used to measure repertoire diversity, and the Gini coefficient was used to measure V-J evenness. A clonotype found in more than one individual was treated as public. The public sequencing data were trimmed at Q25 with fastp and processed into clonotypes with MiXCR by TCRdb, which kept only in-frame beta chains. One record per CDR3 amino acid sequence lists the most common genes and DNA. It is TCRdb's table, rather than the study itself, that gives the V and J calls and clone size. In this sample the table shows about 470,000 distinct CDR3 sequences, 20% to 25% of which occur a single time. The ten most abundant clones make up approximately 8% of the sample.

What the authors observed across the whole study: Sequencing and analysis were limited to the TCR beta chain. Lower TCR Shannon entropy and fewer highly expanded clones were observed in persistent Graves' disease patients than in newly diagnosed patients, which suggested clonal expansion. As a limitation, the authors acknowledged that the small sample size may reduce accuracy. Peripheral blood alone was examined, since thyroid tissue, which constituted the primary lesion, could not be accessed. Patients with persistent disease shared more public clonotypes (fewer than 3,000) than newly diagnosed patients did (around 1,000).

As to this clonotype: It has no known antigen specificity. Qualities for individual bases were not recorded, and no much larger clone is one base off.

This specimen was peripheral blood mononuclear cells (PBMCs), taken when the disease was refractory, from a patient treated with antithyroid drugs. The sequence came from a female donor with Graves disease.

The CDR3 protein: CAIGGSPNEKLFF. The nucleotide sequence is given as TGTGCCATTGGGGGATCCCCTAATGAAAAACTGTTTTTT. Rearrangement joined TRBV10-3 to TRBJ1-4; TRBD1 could be the D gene, as 5 bases match. V is reduced by 9 bases and J by 3 bases, leaving a spacing of 11 bases between them. CDR1 is given as ENHRY and CDR2 as SYGVKD, both from the germline V gene. The CDR3 has 13 amino acids, counting the end cysteine and phenylalanine. Just the 39-base CDR3 DNA is kept, in frame starting at base 1.